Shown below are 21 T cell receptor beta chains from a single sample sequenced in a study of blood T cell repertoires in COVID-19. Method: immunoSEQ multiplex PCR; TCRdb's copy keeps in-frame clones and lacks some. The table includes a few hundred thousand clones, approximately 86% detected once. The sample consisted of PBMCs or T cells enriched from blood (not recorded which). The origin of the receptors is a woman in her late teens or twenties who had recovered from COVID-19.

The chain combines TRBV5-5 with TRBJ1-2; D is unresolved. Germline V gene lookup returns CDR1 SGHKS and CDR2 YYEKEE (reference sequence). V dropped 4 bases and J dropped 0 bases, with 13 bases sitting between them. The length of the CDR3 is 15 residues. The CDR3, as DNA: TGTGCCAGCAGCATCGGTGGCAGCGCTAACTATGGCTACACCTTC. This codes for CASSIGGSANYGYTF.

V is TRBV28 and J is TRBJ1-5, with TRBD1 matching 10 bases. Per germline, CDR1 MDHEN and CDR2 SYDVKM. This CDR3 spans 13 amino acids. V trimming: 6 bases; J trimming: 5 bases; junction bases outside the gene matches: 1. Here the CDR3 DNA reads TGTGCCAGCAGCGACAGGGGGCATCAGCCCCAGCATTTT. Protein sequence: CASSDRGHQPQHF.

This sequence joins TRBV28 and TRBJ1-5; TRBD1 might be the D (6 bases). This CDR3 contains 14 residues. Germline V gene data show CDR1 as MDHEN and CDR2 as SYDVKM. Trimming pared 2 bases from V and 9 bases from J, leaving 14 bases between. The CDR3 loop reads CASSLSGGYTPQHF. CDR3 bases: TGTGCCAGCAGTTTAAGTGGGGGCTATACGCCCCAGCATTTT.

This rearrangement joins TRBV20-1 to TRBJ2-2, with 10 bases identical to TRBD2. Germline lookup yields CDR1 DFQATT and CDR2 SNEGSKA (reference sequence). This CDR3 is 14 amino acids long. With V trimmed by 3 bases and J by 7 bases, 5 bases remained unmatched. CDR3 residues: CSASRASGSGELFF. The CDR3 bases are TGCAGTGCTAGTAGAGCTAGCGGGAGCGGGGAGCTGTTTTTT.

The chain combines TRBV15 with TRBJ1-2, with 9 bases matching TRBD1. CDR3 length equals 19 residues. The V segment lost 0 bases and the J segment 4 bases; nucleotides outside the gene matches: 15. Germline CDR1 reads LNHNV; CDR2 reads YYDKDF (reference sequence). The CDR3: CATSRDLYGTGQGFYGYTF. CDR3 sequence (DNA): TGTGCCACCAGCAGAGATCTCTACGGAACGGGACAGGGTTTCTATGGCTACACCTTC.

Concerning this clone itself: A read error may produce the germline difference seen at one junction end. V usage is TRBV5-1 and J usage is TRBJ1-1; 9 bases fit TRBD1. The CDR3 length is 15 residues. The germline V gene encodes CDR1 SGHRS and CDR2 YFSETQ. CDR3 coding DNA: TGCGTCAGCAGCTCGCTGGGACAGGGGAACACTGAAGCTTTCTTT. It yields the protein CVSSSLGQGNTEAFF. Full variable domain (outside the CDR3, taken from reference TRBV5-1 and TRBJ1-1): KAGVTQTPRYLIKTRGQQVTLSCSPISGHRSVSWYQQTPGQGLQFLFEYFSETQRNKGNFPGRFSGRQFSNSRSEMNVSTLELGDSALYLCVSSSLGQGNTEAFFGQGTRLTVV.

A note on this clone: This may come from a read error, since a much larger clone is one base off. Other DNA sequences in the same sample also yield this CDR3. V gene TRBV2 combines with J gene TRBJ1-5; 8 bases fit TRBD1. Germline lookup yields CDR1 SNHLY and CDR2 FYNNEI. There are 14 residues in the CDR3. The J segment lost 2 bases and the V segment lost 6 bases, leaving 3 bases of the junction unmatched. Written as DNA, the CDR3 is TGTGCCAGCAGCTTGACAGGGGGCAATCAGCCCCAGCATTTT. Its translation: CASSLTGGNQPQHF.

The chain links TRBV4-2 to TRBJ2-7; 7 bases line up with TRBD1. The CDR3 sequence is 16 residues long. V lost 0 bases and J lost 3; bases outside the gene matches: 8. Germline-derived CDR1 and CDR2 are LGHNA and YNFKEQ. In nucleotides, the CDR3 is TGTGCCAGCAGCCAAGAGCCCAGGGGGATATTCTACGAGCAGTACTTC. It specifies CASSQEPRGIFYEQYF.

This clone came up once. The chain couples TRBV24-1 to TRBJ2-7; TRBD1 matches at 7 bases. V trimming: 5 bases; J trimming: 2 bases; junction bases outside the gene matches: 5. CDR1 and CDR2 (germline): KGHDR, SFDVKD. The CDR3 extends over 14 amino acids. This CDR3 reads CATSAATGTYEQYF. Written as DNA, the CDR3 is TGTGCCACCAGTGCCGCGACAGGGACCTACGAGCAGTACTTC.

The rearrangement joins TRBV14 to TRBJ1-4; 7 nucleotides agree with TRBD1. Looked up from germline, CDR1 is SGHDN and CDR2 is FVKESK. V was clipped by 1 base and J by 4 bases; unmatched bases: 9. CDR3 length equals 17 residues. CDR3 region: CASSQGASGQFNEKLFF. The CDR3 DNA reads TGTGCCAGCAGCCAAGGCGCATCGGGACAGTTTAATGAAAAACTGTTTTTT.

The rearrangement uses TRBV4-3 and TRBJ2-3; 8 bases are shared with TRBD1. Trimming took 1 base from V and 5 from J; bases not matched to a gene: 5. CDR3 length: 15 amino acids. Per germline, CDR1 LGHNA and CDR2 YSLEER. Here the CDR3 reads CASSQGTGSGDTQYF. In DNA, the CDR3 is TGCGCCAGCAGCCAAGGGACAGGGAGCGGAGATACGCAGTATTTT.

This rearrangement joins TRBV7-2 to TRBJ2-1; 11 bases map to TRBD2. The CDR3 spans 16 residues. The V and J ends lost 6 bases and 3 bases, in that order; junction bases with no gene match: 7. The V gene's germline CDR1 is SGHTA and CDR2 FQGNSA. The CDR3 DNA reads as TGTGCCAGCAGACTAAGACTAGCGGGGCTCTACAATGAGCAGTTCTTC. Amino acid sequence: CASRLRLAGLYNEQFF.

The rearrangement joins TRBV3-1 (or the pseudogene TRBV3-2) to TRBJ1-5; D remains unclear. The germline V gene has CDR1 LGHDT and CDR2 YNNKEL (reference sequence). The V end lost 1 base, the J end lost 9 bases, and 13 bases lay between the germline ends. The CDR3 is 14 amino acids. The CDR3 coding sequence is TGTGCCAGCAGCCAAGTCCACTTCAGGTCGCCCCAGCATTTT. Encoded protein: CASSQVHFRSPQHF.

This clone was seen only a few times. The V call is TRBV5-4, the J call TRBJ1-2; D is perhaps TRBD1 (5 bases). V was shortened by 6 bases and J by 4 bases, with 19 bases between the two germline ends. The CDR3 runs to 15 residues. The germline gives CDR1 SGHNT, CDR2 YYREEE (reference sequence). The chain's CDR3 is CASNDGWGDAYGYTF. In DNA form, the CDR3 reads TGTGCCAGCAACGACGGTTGGGGGGACGCCTATGGCTACACCTTC.

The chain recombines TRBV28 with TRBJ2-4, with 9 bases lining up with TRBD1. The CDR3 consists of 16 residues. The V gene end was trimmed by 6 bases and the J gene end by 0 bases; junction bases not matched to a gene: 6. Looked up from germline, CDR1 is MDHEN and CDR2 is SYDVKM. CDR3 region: CASRRTGVLAKNIQYF. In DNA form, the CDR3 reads TGTGCCAGCAGAAGGACAGGGGTTTTAGCCAAAAACATTCAGTACTTC.

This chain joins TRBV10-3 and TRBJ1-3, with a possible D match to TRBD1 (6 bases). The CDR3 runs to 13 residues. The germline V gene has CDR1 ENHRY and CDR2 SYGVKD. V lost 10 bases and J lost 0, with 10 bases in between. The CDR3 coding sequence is TGTGCCACCGGACAGCCCTCTGGAAACACCATATATTTT. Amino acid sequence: CATGQPSGNTIYF.

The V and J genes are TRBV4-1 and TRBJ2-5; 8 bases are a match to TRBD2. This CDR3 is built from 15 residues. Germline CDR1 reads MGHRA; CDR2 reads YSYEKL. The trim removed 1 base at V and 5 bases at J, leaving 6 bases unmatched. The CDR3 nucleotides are TGCGCCAGCAGCCAAGTCGTTCGCGGGGGGGAGACCCAGTACTTC. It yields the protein CASSQVVRGGETQYF.

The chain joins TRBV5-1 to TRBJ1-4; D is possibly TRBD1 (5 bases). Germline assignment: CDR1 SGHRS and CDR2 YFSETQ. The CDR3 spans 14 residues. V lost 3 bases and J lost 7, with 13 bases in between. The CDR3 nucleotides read TGCGCCAGCAGCTCTACACCCGGGGGTGAAAAACTGTTTTTT. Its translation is CASSSTPGGEKLFF.

The CDR3 region has the DNA TGTGCCAGCAGCTTAGGTCGATGGGGCACTGGGGCCAACGTCCTGACTTTC. Its protein is CASSLGRWGTGANVLTF. The chain employs TRBV11-2 and TRBJ2-6; D perhaps matches TRBD1 (5 bases). Germline V gives CDR1 SGHAT, CDR2 FQNNGV. V was pared by 1 base and J by 2 bases, with 12 bases between. CDR3 length equals 17 residues.

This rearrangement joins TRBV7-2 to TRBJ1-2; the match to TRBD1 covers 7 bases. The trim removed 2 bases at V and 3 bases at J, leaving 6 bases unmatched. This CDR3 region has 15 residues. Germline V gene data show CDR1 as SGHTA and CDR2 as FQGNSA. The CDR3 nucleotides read TGTGCCAGCAGCTTATCCAGGGGGATACACTATGGCTACACCTTC. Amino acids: CASSLSRGIHYGYTF.

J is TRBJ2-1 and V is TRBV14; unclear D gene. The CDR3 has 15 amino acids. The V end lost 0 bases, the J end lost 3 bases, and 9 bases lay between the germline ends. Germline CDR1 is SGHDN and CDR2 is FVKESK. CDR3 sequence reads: CASSQESTNYNEQFF. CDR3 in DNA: TGTGCCAGCAGCCAAGAAAGCACTAACTACAATGAGCAGTTCTTC.